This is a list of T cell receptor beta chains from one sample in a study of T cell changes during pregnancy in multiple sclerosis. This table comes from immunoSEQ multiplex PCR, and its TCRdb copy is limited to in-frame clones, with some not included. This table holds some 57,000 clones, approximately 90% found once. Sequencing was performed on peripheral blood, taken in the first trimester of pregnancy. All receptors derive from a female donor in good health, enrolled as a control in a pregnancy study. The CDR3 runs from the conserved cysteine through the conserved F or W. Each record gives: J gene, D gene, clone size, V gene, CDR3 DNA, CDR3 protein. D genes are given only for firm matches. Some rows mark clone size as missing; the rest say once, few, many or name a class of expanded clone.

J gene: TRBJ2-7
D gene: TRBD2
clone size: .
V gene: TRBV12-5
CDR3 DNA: TGTGCTAGTGGTGAGCGGGACGGGACCTACGAGCAGTACTTC
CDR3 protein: CASGERDGTYEQYF

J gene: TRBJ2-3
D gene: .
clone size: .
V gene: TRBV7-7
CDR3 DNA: TGTGCCAGCAGCTTGAATAGCCAACCAGATACGCAGTATTTT
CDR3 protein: CASSLNSQPDTQYF

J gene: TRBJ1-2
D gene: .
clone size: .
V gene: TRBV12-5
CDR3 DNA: TGTGCTAGTGGTTTGGTACTTCAATTTGGCTACACCTTC
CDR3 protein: CASGLVLQFGYTF

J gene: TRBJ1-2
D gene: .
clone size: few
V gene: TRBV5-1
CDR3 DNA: TGCGCCAGCAGCTTGGGGGCGGGCTATGGCTACACCTTC
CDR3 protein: CASSLGAGYGYTF

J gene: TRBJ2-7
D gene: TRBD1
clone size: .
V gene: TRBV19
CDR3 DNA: TGTGCCAGTAGTACGCCCGACAGGGCCTACGAGCAGTACTTC
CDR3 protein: CASSTPDRAYEQYF

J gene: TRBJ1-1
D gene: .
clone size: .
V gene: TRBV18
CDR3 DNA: TGTGCCAGCTCACCCTCGAGGGCATCCCTCAACACTGAAGCTTTCTTT
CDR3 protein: CASSPSRASLNTEAFF

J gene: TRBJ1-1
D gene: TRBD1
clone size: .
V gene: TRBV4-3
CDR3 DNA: TGCGCCAGCAGCCAAGAGACAGGGAGTGTGAAAGCTTTCTTT
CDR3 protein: CASSQETGSVKAFF

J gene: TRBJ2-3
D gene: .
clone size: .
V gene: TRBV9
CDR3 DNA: TGTGCCAGCAAGCACAGAAGCACAGATACGCAGTATTTT
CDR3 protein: CASKHRSTDTQYF

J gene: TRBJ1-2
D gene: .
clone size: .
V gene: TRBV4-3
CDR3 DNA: TGCGCCAGCAGCCCCCTAATGGGCCCTCACCGGTCGGGCTACACCTTC
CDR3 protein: CASSPLMGPHRSGYTF

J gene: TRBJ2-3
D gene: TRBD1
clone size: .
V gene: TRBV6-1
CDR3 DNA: TGTGCCAGCAGTGCGGCCGGGACAGACATTACAGATACGCAGTATTTT
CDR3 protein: CASSAAGTDITDTQYF

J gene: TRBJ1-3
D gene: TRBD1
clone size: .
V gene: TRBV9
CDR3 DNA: TGTGCCAGCAGCGACCTACGGACAGGGGCATCTGGAAACACCATATATTTT
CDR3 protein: CASSDLRTGASGNTIYF

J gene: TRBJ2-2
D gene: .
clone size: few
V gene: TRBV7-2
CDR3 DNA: TGTGCCAGCAGCTTAGGACACCACACCGGGGAGCTGTTTTTT
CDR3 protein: CASSLGHHTGELFF

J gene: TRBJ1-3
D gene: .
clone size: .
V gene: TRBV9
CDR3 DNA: TGTGCCAGCAGCGTTCAGGGCTCTGGAAACACCATATATTTT
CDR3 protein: CASSVQGSGNTIYF

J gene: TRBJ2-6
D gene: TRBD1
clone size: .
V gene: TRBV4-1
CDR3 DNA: TGCGCCAGCAGCCAAAGAACAGGGGGCGAAGTTTCTGGGGCCAACGTCCTGACTTTC
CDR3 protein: CASSQRTGGEVSGANVLTF

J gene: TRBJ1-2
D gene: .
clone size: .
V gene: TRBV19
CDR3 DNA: TGTGCCAGTATCGGGTCTAACTATGGCTACACCTTC
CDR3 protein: CASIGSNYGYTF

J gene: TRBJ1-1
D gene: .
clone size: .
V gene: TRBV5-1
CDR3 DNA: TGCGCCAGCAGCTATGGTAGTGGGGCTGGTGTGAACACTGAAGCTTTCTTT
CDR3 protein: CASSYGSGAGVNTEAFF

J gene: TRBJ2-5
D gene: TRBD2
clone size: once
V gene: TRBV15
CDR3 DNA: TGTGCCACCAGCAGGGAGGCGGGGGGGAAAGAGACCCAGTACTTC
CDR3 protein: CATSREAGGKETQYF

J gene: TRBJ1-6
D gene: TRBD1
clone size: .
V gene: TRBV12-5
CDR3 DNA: TGTGCTAGTGGTTCCAGGACAGGGCCTCCTCATTCACCCCTCCACTTT
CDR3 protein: CASGSRTGPPHSPLHF

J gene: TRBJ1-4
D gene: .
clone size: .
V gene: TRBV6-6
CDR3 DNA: TGTGCCAGCCAAACAGGGTGGGCTAATGAAAAACTGTTTTTT
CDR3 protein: CASQTGWANEKLFF

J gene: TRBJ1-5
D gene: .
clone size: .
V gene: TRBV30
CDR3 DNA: TGTGCCTGGAGTTCCTTTGGACAGTTGAGAGGACAGCCCCAGCATTTT
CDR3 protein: CAWSSFGQLRGQPQHF

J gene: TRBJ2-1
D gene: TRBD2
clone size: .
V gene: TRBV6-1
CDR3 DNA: TGTGCCAGCAGTGACGTCGGACTAGCGGGGGGGCAGAATGAGCAGTTCTTC
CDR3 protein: CASSDVGLAGGQNEQFF

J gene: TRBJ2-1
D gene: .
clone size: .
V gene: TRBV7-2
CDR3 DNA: TGTGCCAGCAGCTTAGGAGGTGGAGGAAACTGGGTCAATGAGCAGTTCTTC
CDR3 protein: CASSLGGGGNWVNEQFF

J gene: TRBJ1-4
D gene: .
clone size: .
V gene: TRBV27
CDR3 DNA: TGTGCCAGCAGTTCTGCTACAACTAATGAAAAACTGTTTTTT
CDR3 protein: CASSSATTNEKLFF

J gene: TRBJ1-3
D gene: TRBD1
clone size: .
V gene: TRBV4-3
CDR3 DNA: TGCGCCAGCAGCCAAGCGGGACAGACCTTCTCTGGAAACACCATATATTTT
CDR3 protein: CASSQAGQTFSGNTIYF

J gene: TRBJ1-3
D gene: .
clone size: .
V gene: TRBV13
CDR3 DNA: TGTGCCAGCAGCTGGAAACCACAGGGAGTTGGAAACACCATATATTTT
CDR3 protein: CASSWKPQGVGNTIYF